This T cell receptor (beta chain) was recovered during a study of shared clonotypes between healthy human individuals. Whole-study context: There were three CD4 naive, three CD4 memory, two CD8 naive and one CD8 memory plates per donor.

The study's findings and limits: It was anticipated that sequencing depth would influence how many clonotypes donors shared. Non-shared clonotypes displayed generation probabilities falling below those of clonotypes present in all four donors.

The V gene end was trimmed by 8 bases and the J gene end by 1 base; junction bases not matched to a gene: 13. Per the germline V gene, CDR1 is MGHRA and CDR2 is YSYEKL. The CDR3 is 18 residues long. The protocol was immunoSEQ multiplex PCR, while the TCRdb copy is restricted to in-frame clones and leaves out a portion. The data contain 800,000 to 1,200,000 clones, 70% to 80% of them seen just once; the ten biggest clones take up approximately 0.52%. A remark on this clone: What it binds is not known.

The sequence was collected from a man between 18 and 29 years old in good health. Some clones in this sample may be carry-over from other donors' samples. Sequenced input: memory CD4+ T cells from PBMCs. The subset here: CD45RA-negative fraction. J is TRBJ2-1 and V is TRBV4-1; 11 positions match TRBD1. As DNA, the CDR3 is TGCGCCAGCTTGGGACAGGGGGAAAGTATAGGTTCCTACAATGAGCAGTTCTTC. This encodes CASLGQGESIGSYNEQFF.